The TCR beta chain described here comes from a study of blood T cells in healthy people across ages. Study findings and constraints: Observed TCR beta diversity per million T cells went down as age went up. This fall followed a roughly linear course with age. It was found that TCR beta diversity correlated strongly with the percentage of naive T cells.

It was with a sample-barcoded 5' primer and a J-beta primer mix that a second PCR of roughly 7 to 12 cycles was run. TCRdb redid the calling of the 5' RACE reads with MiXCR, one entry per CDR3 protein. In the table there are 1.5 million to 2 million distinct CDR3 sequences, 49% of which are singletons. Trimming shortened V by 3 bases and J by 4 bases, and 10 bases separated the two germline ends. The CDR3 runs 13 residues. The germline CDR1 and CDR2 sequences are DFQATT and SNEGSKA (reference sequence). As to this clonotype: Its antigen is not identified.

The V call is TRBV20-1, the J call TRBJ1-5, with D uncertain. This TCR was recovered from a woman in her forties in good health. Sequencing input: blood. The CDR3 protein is CSAREDANQPQHF. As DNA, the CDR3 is TGCAGTGCTAGGGAGGATGCGAATCAGCCCCAGCATTTT.